A single sample gave rise to the 26 T cell receptor beta chains below, sequenced in a study of shared T cell receptors in the human thymus. Sequencing was performed with immunoSEQ multiplex PCR; in TCRdb, only in-frame clones are kept and a portion is missing. The sample contains 600,000 to 900,000 clones, 70% to 90% of which appear only once. A further study also used this sample, focusing on human thymus T cells.

Sequenced material: thymocytes. Source of these receptors: a girl under three years old with a congenital heart defect.

The V call is TRBV14, the J call TRBJ2-5, with TRBD2 identical over 11 bases. Germline V lookup: CDR1 SGHDN, CDR2 FVKESK. This CDR3 region has 18 residues. The V segment lost 0 bases and the J segment 5 bases; nucleotides outside the gene matches: 11. CDR3 sequence (DNA): TGTGCCAGCAGCCAAGAGGGGACTAGCGGACACATATGGGAGACCCAGTACTTC. Encoded protein: CASSQEGTSGHIWETQYF.

This clone occurred a few times. CDR3 residues: CSVEETGGNTEAFF. The CDR3 region has the DNA TGCAGCGTTGAAGAAACGGGGGGGAACACTGAAGCTTTCTTT. The chain uses TRBV29-1 and TRBJ1-1; possible D gene TRBD1, 5 bases. Germline CDR1 is SQVTM and CDR2 is ANQGSEA. The CDR3 is 14 residues long. V gave up 0 bases and J gave up 1 base, with 9 bases separating them. The full variable domain, with the rest looked up from reference TRBV29-1 and TRBJ1-1, is SAVISQKPSRDICQRGTSLTIQCQVDSQVTMMFWYRQQPGQSLTLIATANQGSEATYESGFVIDKFPISRPNLTFSTLTVSNMSPEDSSIYLCSVEETGGNTEAFFGQGTRLTVV.

The chain links TRBV25-1 to TRBJ1-1; TRBD1 matches 8 bases. Per the germline V gene, CDR1 is MGHDK and CDR2 is SYGVNS. V dropped 5 bases and J dropped 2; count of bases not matched to a gene: 13. The CDR3 has 17 amino acids. CDR3 DNA sequence: TGTGCCAGCAGTCCATCGCTGGGGACAGGCACAAACACTGAAGCTTTCTTT. This translates into CASSPSLGTGTNTEAFF.

The V and J genes are TRBV15 and TRBJ2-7, with D maybe TRBD1 (6 bases). CDR1 is LNHNV, CDR2 YYDKDF, per germline (reference sequence). This CDR3 has 16 residues. V was cut by 3 bases and J by 2 bases, with 17 bases left in between. The CDR3 sequence: CATSSMQGPVPYEQYF. CDR3 DNA: TGTGCCACCAGCAGCATGCAGGGGCCCGTACCCTACGAGCAGTACTTC. The entire variable domain, with the rest obtained from reference TRBV15 and TRBJ2-7, is as follows: DAMVIQNPRYQVTQFGKPVTLSCSQTLNHNVMYWYQQKSSQAPKLLFHYYDKDFNNEADTPDNFQSRRPNTSFCFLDIRSPGLGDTAMYLCATSSMQGPVPYEQYFGPGTRLTVT.

The chain joins TRBV5-1 to TRBJ1-1, with D unclear. Trimming pared 3 bases from V and 0 bases from J, leaving 9 bases between. This CDR3 spans 14 amino acids. Germline loops: CDR1 SGHRS, CDR2 YFSETQ. The CDR3 nucleotides are TGCGCCAGCAGCTCTACCTCTCTGAACACTGAAGCTTTCTTT. Translation: CASSSTSLNTEAFF.

V usage is TRBV27 and J usage is TRBJ1-5; 7 bases match TRBD1. Germline V gives CDR1 MNHEY, CDR2 SMNVEV (reference sequence). Trimming cost V 9 bases and J 0 bases; bases outside gene matches: 8. The CDR3 totals 15 residues. DNA of the CDR3: TGTGCCAGTTCAGAGGGACAGTATAGCAATCAGCCCCAGCATTTT. Its protein product is CASSEGQYSNQPQHF.

This clone appeared once. The chain recombines TRBV5-1 with TRBJ2-5; 9 bases fit TRBD1. Per the germline V gene, CDR1 is SGHRS and CDR2 is YFSETQ. CDR3 size: 16 residues. V was clipped by 2 bases and J by 3 bases; unmatched bases: 8. Here the CDR3 reads CASSFGTGGDEETQYF. In DNA, the CDR3 is TGCGCCAGCAGCTTCGGAACAGGGGGCGATGAAGAGACCCAGTACTTC. The full variable domain, in which reference TRBV5-1 and TRBJ2-5 provide the parts outside the CDR3, is KAGVTQTPRYLIKTRGQQVTLSCSPISGHRSVSWYQQTPGQGLQFLFEYFSETQRNKGNFPGRFSGRQFSNSRSEMNVSTLELGDSALYLCASSFGTGGDEETQYFGPGTRLLVL.

This clone showed up just once. J is TRBJ1-2 and V is TRBV10-3; 7 bases match TRBD1. Germline lookup yields CDR1 ENHRY and CDR2 SYGVKD. V lost 6 bases, J lost 7 bases, and 5 bases stayed unmatched. CDR3 length equals 12 residues. CDR3 sequence reads: CAIRTRQGGYTF. CDR3 bases: TGTGCCATCAGGACCCGACAGGGTGGCTACACCTTC.

V and J are TRBV6-1 and TRBJ1-5, with TRBD1 matching 9 bases. This CDR3 comprises 17 residues. Germline loops: CDR1 MNHNS, CDR2 SASEGT. V dropped 2 bases and J dropped 4; count of bases not matched to a gene: 9. This chain's CDR3 is CASSELSRQGGNQPQHF. The CDR3 DNA reads TGTGCCAGCAGTGAATTGTCGAGACAGGGGGGGAATCAGCCCCAGCATTTT.

The chain couples TRBV15 to TRBJ1-5; no clear D. V lost 0 bases and J 5 bases, leaving 5 bases between the germline ends. This CDR3 contains 13 residues. The germline CDR1 and CDR2 sequences are LNHNV and YYDKDF (reference sequence). The CDR3 loop is CATSRDGDQPQHF. CDR3 in DNA: TGTGCCACCAGCAGAGACGGGGATCAGCCCCAGCATTTT.

The chain links TRBV6-6 to TRBJ2-1; TRBD2 might be the D (5 bases). There are 13 residues in the CDR3. Deletions cut 7 bases from V and 2 bases from J, with 9 bases between. Germline CDR1 MNHNY, CDR2 SVGAGI (reference sequence). This CDR3 is CASNEGPYNEQFF. The CDR3 nucleotides read TGTGCCAGCAATGAGGGCCCCTACAATGAGCAGTTCTTC.

The rearrangement joins TRBV4-1 to TRBJ2-5; tentatively, D is TRBD1 (5 bases). The CDR3 is 15 amino acids. Trimming left V 7 bases short and J 1 base short, with 16 bases between. Germline V gene sequence: CDR1 MGHRA, CDR2 YSYEKL. CDR3 DNA sequence: TGCGCCAGCACACCCAGGGCGGTAGGCCAAGAGACCCAGTACTTC. Its protein is CASTPRAVGQETQYF.

The chain carries TRBV14 and TRBJ1-4, with a possible D match to TRBD1 (5 bases). The CDR3 runs to 14 residues. CDR1 SGHDN and CDR2 FVKESK come from the germline V gene. V gave up 5 bases and J gave up 7 bases, with 14 bases separating them. The CDR3 loop is CASSTTVGGEKLFF. CDR3 nucleotides: TGTGCCAGCAGCACGACAGTGGGGGGTGAAAAACTGTTTTTT. Drawing the rest from reference TRBV14 and TRBJ1-4, the complete variable domain is EAGVTQFPSHSVIEKGQTVTLRCDPISGHDNLYWYRRVMGKEIKFLLHFVKESKQDESGMPNNRFLAERTGGTYSTLKVQPAELEDSGVYFCASSTTVGGEKLFFGSGTQLSVL.

V is TRBV7-6 and J is TRBJ1-6, with a weak D call TRBD1 (5 bases). The V and J ends lost 5 bases and 2 bases respectively, with 19 bases between them. Germline loops: CDR1 SGHVS, CDR2 FNYEAQ. The CDR3 runs 18 residues. CDR3 protein: CASSMQGFVRPYNSPLHF. In DNA, the CDR3 is TGTGCCAGCAGCATGCAGGGATTCGTAAGGCCCTATAATTCACCCCTCCACTTT.

V is TRBV10-3 and J is TRBJ1-2, with a tentative D call TRBD1 (5 bases). The length of the CDR3 is 11 residues. Germline CDR1 reads ENHRY; CDR2 reads SYGVKD. V was trimmed by 4 bases and J by 9 bases, leaving 9 bases between them. The CDR3 DNA sequence: TGTGCCATCAGTGCAGGGTCGTGCTACACCTTC. Protein: CAISAGSCYTF.

The V call is TRBV10-3, the J call TRBJ1-3; possible D gene TRBD1, 5 bases. CDR3 length: 15 residues. V was cut by 5 bases and J by 0 bases, with 11 bases left in between. From germline, CDR1 is ENHRY and CDR2 SYGVKD. The CDR3 region is CAISQGPLSGNTIYF. For the CDR3, the DNA is TGTGCCATCAGTCAGGGCCCCCTCTCTGGAAACACCATATATTTT.

The chain is built from TRBV25-1 and TRBJ1-5, with unresolved D. V lost 2 bases to trimming and J lost 2 bases, with 10 bases between them. The CDR3 is 15 residues long. Per germline, CDR1 MGHDK and CDR2 SYGVNS. DNA for the CDR3: TGTGCCAGCAGTGAAGCGGGCCCGGGCAATCAGCCCCAGCATTTT. Translation gives CASSEAGPGNQPQHF.

Only one count was recorded for this clone. The rearrangement links TRBV10-2 to TRBJ1-1, with a possible D match to TRBD1 (6 bases). The CDR3 consists of 15 residues. The ends were cut back, 2 bases at V and 5 bases at J, with 15 bases in the middle. CDR1 and CDR2 from the germline V gene are WSHSY and SAAADI. This chain's CDR3 is CASSERGGEGTEAFF. As DNA, the CDR3 is TGCGCCAGCAGTGAGAGAGGGGGTGAGGGGACTGAAGCTTTCTTT.

This rearrangement joins TRBV6-5 to TRBJ1-4; 8 nucleotides match TRBD1. The CDR3 loop spans 15 amino acids. J was trimmed by 3 bases and V by 2 bases; bases with no gene match: 2. Per the germline V gene, CDR1 is MNHEY and CDR2 is SVGAGI. CDR3 bases: TGTGCCAGCAGTTACCCCAGGGGGCCTAATGAAAAACTGTTTTTT. The encoded protein is CASSYPRGPNEKLFF.

The chain joins TRBV10-1 to TRBJ2-7, with D maybe TRBD2 (6 bases). In germline, CDR1 is WNHNN, CDR2 SYGVQD (reference sequence). The CDR3 consists of 13 residues. Trimming stripped 3 bases from V and 4 bases from J, with 10 bases between. This chain's CDR3 is CASSEGRGYEQYF. The CDR3 DNA reads as TGCGCCAGCAGTGAAGGCCGGGGGTACGAGCAGTACTTC.

The rearrangement joins TRBV4-1 to TRBJ1-4, with D possibly TRBD1 on 6 matching bases. V shed 2 bases and J shed 8 bases, with 12 bases lying between them. In germline, CDR1 is MGHRA, CDR2 YSYEKL. CDR3 length equals 14 residues. The CDR3 nucleotides read TGCGCCAGCAGCCAATACAGGGTTGACGAAAAACTGTTTTTT. Translating it yields CASSQYRVDEKLFF.

The chain has TRBV10-3 and TRBJ1-3; possibly TRBD1 for D (6 bases). The CDR3 extends over 15 amino acids. V was pared by 11 bases and J by 0 bases, with 17 bases between. Germline CDR1 is ENHRY and CDR2 is SYGVKD. This CDR3 reads CASHQGSSSGNTIYF. As DNA, the CDR3 is TGTGCCTCACACCAGGGGTCGAGCTCTGGAAACACCATATATTTT.

This clone was recorded once. The rearrangement links TRBV7-8 to TRBJ2-5; D gene uncertain. The germline V gene encodes CDR1 SGHVS and CDR2 FQNEAQ. V was trimmed by 2 bases and J by 5 bases, leaving 21 bases between them. This CDR3 region has 17 residues. CDR3 bases: TGTGCCAGCAGCTTATACTCTCGGCCACAGTATAGGGAGACCCAGTACTTC. This translates into CASSLYSRPQYRETQYF. Together with reference TRBV7-8 and TRBJ2-5, the CDR3 gives the full variable domain: GAGVSQSPRYKVAKRGQDVALRCDPISGHVSLFWYQQALGQGPEFLTYFQNEAQLDKSGLPSDRFFAERPEGSVSTLKIQRTQQEDSAVYLCASSLYSRPQYRETQYFGPGTRLLVL.

The CDR3 DNA follows: TGTGCCAGCAGCTTAGGGGGCTGCTCTGGAAACACCATATATTTT. This codes for CASSLGGCSGNTIYF. V and J are TRBV7-2 and TRBJ1-3; D is possibly TRBD1 (5 bases). The CDR3 is made up of 15 amino acids. From germline, CDR1 is SGHTA and CDR2 FQGNSA. Trimming took off 1 base at V and 0 bases at J, with 7 bases between the two ends.

V gene TRBV6-5 combines with J gene TRBJ2-3; 9 bases fit TRBD1. There are 15 residues in the CDR3. CDR1 is MNHEY and CDR2 is SVGAGI in the germline V gene. The junction had 6 bases not matched to a gene; V was cut back by 5 bases and J by 3 bases. The chain's CDR3 is CASSKTDRGTDTQYF. For the CDR3, the DNA is TGTGCCAGCAGTAAAACGGACAGGGGAACAGATACGCAGTATTTT.

Comments on this clone: Other DNA sequences in this sample translate to the same CDR3. The V call is TRBV13, the J call TRBJ1-1; D possibly corresponds to TRBD1 (6 bases). With 5 bases removed from V and 0 bases from J, the gap between germline ends came to 13 bases. The CDR3 loop spans 15 amino acids. The V gene's germline CDR1 is PRHDT and CDR2 FYEKMQ (reference sequence). CDR3 sequence: CASSPLTGMNTEAFF. The CDR3, as DNA: TGTGCCAGCAGCCCCTTAACAGGGATGAACACTGAAGCTTTCTTT.